This entry describes one TCR beta chain. As yet, its antigen is unknown. The entry originates in a study of blood T cells in healthy people across ages. This CDR3 region has 11 residues. Germline CDR1 is MDHEN and CDR2 is SYDVKM. The ends lost 10 bases at V and 7 bases at J; junction bases unmatched: 4. Whole-study findings and limits: Diversity was higher, and naive CD4+ cells more numerous, in long-lived donors than in aged donors.

Using a J-beta primer mix together with a sample-barcoded 5' primer, a second PCR was run for roughly 6 to 11 cycles. Per sample, CDR3-containing paired-end reads numbered at least 2.5 million. Each CDR3 protein gets one entry after TCRdb re-called the 5' RACE reads with MiXCR. The sample holds 750,000 to 950,000 distinct CDR3 sequences, 25% to 35% seen once. The same specimen was also included in a second study, on T cells of mothers and their children. That source adds: Similar effects of thymic selection on TCR recombination output were recorded in related and unrelated pairs.

The receptor comes from a woman in her forties in good health. Source material: blood. The chain recombines TRBV28 with TRBJ2-3, with 8 bases fitting TRBD2. Here the CDR3 reads CATGTRNTQYF. The CDR3 DNA reads TGTGCCACCGGGACTAGAAATACGCAGTATTTT.